The clone carrying this T cell receptor (beta chain) has just one count. Its antigen is as yet unknown. This sample stems from a study of T cells in tuberculosis. As for the study in general: CD1B tetramers identified T cells specific for mycobacterial lipid GMM. Study outcomes and limitations: Active tuberculosis alpha repertoires lay closer to GMM-specific TCRs than controls'. Samples were chosen by availability of cryopreserved specimens.

Clones were read by immunoSEQ multiplex PCR, and TCRdb kept only the in-frame ones, dropping some. The sample includes 40,000 to 50,000 clones, 95% of them seen just once. Germline CDR1 is SQVTM and CDR2 is ANQGSEA. This CDR3 has 13 residues. V lost 6 bases and J lost 6, with 15 bases in between. The V call is TRBV29-1, the J call TRBJ1-5; TRBD1 is a possible D gene (5 bases). The sequence derives from a donor aged 5-35 years with latent tuberculosis or without tuberculosis infection. The specimen sequenced was PBMCs. The CDR3 DNA reads as TGCAGCGTCGAGGCTGGGGGGGGTCAGCCCCAGCATTTT. Translation gives CSVEAGGGQPQHF.